The source of this T cell receptor beta chain is a study of technical replicates of blood from a few donors. The protocol was immunoSEQ multiplex PCR, while the TCRdb copy is restricted to in-frame clones and leaves out a portion. In the table there are tens of thousands of clones, around 93% of which are singletons. CDR1 MNHNY and CDR2 SVGAGI come from the germline V gene (reference sequence). The CDR3 is 12 residues long. The germline V and J ends were trimmed by 2 bases and 7 bases, with 8 bases remaining between them. The clonotype was recovered from a human donor in good health. Sequenced material: T cells isolated from PBMCs. The V call is TRBV6-6, the J call TRBJ1-1; a possible D gene is TRBD1 (5 bases). The CDR3 spells CASSYPGLEAFF. The CDR3 DNA is TGTGCCAGCAGTTACCCGGGACTTGAAGCTTTCTTT.